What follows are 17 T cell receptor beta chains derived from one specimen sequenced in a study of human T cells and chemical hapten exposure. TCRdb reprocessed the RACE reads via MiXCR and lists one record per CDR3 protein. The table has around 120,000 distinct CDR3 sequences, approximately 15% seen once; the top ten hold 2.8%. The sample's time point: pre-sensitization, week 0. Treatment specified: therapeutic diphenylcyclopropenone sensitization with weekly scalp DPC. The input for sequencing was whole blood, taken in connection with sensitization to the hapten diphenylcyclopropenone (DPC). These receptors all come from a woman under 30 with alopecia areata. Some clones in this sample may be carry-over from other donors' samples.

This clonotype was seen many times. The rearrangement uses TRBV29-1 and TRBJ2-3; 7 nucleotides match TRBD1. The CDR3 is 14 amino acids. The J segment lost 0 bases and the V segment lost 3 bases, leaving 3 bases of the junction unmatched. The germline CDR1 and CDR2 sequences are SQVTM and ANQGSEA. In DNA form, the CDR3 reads TGCAGCGTTGAGCGGACAGGAAGCACAGATACGCAGTATTTT. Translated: CSVERTGSTDTQYF.

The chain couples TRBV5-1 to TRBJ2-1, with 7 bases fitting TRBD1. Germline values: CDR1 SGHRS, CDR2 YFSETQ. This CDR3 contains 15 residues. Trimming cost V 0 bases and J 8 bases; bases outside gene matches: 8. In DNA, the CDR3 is TGCGCCAGCAGCTTGGTCCGTGCACAGGGGCATGAGCAGTTCTTC. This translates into CASSLVRAQGHEQFF.

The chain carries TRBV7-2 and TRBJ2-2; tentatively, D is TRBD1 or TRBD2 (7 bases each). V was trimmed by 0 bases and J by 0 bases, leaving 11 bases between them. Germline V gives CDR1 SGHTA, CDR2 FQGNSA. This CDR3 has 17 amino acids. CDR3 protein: CASSLAQGGANTGELFF. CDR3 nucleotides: TGTGCCAGCAGCTTAGCCCAGGGGGGGGCGAACACCGGGGAGCTGTTTTTT. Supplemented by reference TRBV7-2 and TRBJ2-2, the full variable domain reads GAGVSQSPSNKVTEKGKDVELRCDPISGHTALYWYRQSLGQGLEFLIYFQGNSAPDKSGLPSDRFSAERTGGSVSTLTIQRTQQEDSAVYLCASSLAQGGANTGELFFGEGSRLTVL.

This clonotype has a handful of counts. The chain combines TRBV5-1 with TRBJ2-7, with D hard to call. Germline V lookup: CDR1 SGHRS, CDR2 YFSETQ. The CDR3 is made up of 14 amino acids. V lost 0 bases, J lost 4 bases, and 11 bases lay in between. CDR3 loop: CASSLVVQPYEQYF. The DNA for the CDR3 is TGCGCCAGCAGCTTGGTAGTCCAGCCTTACGAGCAGTACTTC.

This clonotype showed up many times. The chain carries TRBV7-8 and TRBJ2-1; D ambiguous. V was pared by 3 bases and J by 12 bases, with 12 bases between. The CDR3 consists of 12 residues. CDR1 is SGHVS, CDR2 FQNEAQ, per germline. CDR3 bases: TGTGCCAGCAGCTTGGCTATGGATCGGCAGTTCTTC. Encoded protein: CASSLAMDRQFF.

The CDR3 DNA is TGTGCCTGGAGTCCCGGGCCCGGCGGCAATCAGCCCCAGCATTTT. Protein: CAWSPGPGGNQPQHF. The chain employs TRBV30 and TRBJ1-5; D unresolved. V gave up 2 bases and J gave up 2 bases, with 13 bases separating them. The CDR3 length is 15 residues. CDR1 is GTSNPN, CDR2 SVGIG, per germline (reference sequence).

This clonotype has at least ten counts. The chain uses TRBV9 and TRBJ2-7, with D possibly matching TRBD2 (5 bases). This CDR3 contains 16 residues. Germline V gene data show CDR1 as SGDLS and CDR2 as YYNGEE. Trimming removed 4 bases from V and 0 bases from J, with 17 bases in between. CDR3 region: CASSSDAGRISYEQYF. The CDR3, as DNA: TGTGCCAGCAGCTCAGACGCGGGCAGGATCTCCTACGAGCAGTACTTC.

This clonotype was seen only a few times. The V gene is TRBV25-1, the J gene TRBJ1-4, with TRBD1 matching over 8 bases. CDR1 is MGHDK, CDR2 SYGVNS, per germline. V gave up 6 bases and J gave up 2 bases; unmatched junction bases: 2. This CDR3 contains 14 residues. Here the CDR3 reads CASSRQGTNEKLFF. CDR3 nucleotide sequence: TGTGCCAGCAGCCGACAGGGGACTAATGAAAAACTGTTTTTT.

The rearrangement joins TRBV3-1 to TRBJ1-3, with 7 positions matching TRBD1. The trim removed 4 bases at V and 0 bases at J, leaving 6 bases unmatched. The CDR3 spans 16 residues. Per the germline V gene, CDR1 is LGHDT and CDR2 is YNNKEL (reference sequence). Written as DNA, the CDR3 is TGTGCCAGCAGCCCCCGGACAGGAGCCTCTGGAAACACCATATATTTT. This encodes CASSPRTGASGNTIYF.

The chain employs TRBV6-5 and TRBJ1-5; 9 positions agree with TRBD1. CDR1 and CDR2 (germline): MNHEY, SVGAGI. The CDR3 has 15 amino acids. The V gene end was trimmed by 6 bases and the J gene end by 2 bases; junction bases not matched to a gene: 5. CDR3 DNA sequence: TGTGCCAGCAGACCCACAGGGGGCGGCAATCAGCCCCAGCATTTT. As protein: CASRPTGGGNQPQHF.

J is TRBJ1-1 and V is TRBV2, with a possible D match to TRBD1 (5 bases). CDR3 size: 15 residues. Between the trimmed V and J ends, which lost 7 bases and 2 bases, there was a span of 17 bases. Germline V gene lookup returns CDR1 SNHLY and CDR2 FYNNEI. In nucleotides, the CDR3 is TGTGCCAGCAAATCTTTGAGACAGACTAACACTGAAGCTTTCTTT. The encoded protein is CASKSLRQTNTEAFF. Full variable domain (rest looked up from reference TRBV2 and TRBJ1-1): EPEVTQTPSHQVTQMGQEVILRCVPISNHLYFYWYRQILGQKVEFLVSFYNNEISEKSEIFDDQFSVERPDGSNFTLKIRSTKLEDSAMYFCASKSLRQTNTEAFFGQGTRLTVV.

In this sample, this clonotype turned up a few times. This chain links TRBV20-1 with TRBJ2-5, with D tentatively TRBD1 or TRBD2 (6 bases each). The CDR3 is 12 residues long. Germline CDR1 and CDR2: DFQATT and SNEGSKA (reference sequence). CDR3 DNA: TGCAGCCTCGGGGGCCGGCAATCGGCCCAGTACTTC. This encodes CSLGGRQSAQYF.

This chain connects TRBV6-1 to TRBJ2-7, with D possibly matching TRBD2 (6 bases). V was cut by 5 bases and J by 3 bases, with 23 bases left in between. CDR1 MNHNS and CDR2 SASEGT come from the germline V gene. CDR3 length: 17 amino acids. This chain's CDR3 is CASSLYFGTLGGYEQYF. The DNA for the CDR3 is TGTGCCAGCAGTTTATACTTCGGGACCCTGGGGGGCTACGAGCAGTACTTC.

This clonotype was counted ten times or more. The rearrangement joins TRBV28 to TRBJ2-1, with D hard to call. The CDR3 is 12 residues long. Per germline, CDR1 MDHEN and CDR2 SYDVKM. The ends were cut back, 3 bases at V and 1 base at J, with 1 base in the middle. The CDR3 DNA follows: TGTGCCAGCAGTTTGTCCTACAATGAGCAGTTCTTC. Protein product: CASSLSYNEQFF.

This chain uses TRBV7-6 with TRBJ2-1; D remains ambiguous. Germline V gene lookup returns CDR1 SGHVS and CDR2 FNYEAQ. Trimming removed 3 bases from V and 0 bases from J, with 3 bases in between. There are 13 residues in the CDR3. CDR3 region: CASSFISYNEQFF. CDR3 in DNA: TGTGCCAGCAGCTTTATCTCCTACAATGAGCAGTTCTTC.

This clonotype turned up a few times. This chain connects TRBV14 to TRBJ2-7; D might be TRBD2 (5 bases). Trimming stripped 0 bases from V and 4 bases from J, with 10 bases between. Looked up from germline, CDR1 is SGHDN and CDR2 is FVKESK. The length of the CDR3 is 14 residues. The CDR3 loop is CASSQDWAGYEQYF. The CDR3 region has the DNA TGTGCCAGCAGCCAAGATTGGGCGGGTTACGAGCAGTACTTC.

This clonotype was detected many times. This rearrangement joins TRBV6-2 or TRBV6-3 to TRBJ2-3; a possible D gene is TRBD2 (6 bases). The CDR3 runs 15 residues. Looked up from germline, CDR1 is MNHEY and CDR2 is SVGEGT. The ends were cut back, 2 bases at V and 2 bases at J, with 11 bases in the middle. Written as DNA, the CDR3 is TGTGCCAGCAGTTACGGTGGAGGGAACACAGATACGCAGTATTTT. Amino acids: CASSYGGGNTDTQYF.